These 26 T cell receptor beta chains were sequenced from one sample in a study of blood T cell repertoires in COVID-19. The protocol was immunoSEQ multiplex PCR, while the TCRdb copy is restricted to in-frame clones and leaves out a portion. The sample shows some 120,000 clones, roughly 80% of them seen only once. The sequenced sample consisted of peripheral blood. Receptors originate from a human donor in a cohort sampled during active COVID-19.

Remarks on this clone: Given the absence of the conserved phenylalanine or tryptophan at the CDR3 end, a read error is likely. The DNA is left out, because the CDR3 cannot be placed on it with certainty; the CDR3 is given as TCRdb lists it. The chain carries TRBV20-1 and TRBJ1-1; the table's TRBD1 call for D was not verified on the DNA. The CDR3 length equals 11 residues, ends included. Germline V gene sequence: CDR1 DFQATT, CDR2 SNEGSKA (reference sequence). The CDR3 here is CSARQAGSEFG.

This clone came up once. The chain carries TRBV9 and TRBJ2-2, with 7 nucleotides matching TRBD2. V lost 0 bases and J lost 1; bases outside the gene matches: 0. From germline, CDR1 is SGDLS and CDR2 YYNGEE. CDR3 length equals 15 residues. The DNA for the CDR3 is TGTGCCAGCAGCGTAGGCGGGGGGAACACCGGGGAGCTGTTTTTT. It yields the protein CASSVGGGNTGELFF.

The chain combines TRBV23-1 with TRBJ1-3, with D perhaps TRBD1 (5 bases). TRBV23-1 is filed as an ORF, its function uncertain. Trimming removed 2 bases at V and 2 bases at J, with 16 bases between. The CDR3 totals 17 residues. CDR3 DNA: TGCGCCAGCAGTCAAGAGGTGGGAGGGGAAACTGGAAACACCATATATTTT. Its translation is CASSQEVGGETGNTIYF.

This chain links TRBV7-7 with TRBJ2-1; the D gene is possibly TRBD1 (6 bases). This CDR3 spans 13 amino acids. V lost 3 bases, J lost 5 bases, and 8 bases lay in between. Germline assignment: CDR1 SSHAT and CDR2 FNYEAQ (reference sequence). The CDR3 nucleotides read TGTGCCAGCAGCTTGGGACACAACAATGAGCAGTTCTTC. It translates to CASSLGHNNEQFF.

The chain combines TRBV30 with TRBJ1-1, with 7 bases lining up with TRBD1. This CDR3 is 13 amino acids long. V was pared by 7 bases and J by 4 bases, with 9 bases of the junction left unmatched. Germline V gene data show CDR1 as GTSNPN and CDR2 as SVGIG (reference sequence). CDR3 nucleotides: TGTGCCTTGAGGGGGCAGGGCGGCACTGAAGCTTTCTTT. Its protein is CALRGQGGTEAFF.

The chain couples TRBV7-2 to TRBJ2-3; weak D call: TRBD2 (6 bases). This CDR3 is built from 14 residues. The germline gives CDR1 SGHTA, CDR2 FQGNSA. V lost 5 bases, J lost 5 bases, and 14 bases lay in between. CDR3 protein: CASSPPGLQDTQYF. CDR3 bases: TGTGCCAGCAGCCCCCCGGGACTTCAAGATACGCAGTATTTT.

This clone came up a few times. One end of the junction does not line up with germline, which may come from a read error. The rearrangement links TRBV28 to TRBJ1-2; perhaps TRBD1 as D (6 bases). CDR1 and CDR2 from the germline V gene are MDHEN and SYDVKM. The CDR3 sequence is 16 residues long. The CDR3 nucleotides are TGTGCCAGCAGTTTTTTGGGGGCTGCGAATAACGATGGCTACACCTTC. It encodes CASSFLGAANNDGYTF.

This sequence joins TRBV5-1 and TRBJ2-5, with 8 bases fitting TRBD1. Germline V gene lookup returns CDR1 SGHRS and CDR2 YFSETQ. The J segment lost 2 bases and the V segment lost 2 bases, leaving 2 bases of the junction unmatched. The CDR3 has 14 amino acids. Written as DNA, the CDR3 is TGCGCCAGCAGCTTTAGACAGGGGCAAGAGACCCAGTACTTC. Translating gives CASSFRQGQETQYF.

CDR3 in DNA: TGTGCCAGCTCACGCCGATCGACAGGTTACAATGAGCAGTTCTTC. Its protein product is CASSRRSTGYNEQFF. This sequence joins TRBV18 and TRBJ2-1, with D perhaps TRBD1 (6 bases). Germline CDR1 and CDR2: KGHSH and LQKENI. Trimming shortened V by 4 bases and J by 4 bases, and 14 bases separated the two germline ends. This CDR3 has 15 amino acids.

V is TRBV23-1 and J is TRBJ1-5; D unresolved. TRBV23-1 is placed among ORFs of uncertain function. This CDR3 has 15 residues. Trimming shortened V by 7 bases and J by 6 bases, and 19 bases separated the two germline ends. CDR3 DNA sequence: TGCGCCAGCAACAAATTACAGCGACGGGGTCAGCCCCAGCATTTT. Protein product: CASNKLQRRGQPQHF.

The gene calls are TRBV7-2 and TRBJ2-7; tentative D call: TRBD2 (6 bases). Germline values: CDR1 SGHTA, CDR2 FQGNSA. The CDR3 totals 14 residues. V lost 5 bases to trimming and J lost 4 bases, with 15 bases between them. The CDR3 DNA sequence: TGTGCCAGCAGCCCGAGGGACTCCAGTTACGAGCAGTACTTC. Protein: CASSPRDSSYEQYF.

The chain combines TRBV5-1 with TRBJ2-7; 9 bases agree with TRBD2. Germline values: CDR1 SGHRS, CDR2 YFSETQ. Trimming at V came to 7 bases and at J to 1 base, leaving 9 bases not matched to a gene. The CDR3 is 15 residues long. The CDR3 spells CASAPQSGGSYEQYF. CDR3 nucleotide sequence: TGCGCCAGCGCCCCTCAGAGCGGGGGGTCCTACGAGCAGTACTTC.

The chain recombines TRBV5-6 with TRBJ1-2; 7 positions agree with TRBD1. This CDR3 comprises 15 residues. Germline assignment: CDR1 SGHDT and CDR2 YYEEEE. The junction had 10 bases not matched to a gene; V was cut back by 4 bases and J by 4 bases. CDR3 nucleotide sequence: TGTGCCAGCAGCATACGACAGGGAATGGCCTATGGCTACACCTTC. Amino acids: CASSIRQGMAYGYTF.

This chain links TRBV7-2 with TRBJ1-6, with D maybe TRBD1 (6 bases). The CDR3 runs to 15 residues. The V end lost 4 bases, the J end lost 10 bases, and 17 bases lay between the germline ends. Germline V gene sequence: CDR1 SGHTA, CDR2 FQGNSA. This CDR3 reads CASSSRWGQGSPLHF. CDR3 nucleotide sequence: TGTGCCAGCAGCTCCCGATGGGGGCAGGGGTCACCCCTCCACTTT.

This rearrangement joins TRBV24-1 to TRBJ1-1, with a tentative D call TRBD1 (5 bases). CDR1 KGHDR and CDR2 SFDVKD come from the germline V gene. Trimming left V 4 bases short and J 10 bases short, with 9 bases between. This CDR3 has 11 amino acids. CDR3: CATSEGRGAFF. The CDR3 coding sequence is TGTGCCACCAGTGAGGGGCGCGGAGCTTTCTTT.

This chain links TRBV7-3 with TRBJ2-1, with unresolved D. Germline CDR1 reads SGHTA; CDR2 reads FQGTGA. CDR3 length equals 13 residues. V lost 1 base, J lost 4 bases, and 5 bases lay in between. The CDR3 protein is CASSLSRYNEQFF. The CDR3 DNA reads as TGTGCCAGCAGCTTAAGTAGATACAATGAGCAGTTCTTC. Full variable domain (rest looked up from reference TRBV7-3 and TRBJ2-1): GAGVSQTPSNKVTEKGKYVELRCDPISGHTALYWYRQSLGQGPEFLIYFQGTGAADDSGLPNDRFFAVRPEGSVSTLKIQRTERGDSAVYLCASSLSRYNEQFFGPGTRLTVL.

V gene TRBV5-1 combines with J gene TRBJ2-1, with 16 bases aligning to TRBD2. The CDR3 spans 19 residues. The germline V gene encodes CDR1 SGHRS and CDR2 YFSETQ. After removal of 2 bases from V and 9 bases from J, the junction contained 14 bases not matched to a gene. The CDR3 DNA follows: TGCGCCAGCAGCTTCGGAGGGTTGGGACTAGCGGGAGGGCCAGGTGAGCAGTTCTTC. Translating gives CASSFGGLGLAGGPGEQFF.

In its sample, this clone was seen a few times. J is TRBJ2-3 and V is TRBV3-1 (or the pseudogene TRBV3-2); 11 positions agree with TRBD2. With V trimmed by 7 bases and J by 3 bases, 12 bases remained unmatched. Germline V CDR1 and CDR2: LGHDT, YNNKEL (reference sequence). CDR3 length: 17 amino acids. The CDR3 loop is CASTFGASGRHTDTQYF. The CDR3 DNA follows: TGTGCCAGCACCTTCGGAGCTAGCGGGAGGCATACAGATACGCAGTATTTT.

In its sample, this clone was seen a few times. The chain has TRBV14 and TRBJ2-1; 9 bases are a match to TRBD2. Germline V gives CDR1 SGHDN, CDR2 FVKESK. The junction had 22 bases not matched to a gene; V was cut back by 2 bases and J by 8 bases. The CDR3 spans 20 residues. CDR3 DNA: TGTGCCAGCAGCCAAACAGGGATTAGCGGGAGTCTTGGGTTTTCCCATGAGCAGTTCTTC. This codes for CASSQTGISGSLGFSHEQFF. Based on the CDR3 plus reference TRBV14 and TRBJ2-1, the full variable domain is EAGVTQFPSHSVIEKGQTVTLRCDPISGHDNLYWYRRVMGKEIKFLLHFVKESKQDESGMPNNRFLAERTGGTYSTLKVQPAELEDSGVYFCASSQTGISGSLGFSHEQFFGPGTRLTVL.

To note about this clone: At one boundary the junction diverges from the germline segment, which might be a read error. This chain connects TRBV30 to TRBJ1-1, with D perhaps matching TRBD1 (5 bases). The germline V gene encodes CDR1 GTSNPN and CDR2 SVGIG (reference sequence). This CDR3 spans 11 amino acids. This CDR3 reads CARGEVRQPIF. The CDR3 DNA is TGTGCCCGAGGGGAGGTCCGTCAACCCATATTT. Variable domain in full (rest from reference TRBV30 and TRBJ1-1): SQTIHQWPATLVQPVGSPLSLECTVEGTSNPNLYWYRQAAGRGLQLLFYSVGIGQISSEVPQNLSASRPQDRQFILSSKKLLLSDSGFYLCARGEVRQPIFGQGTRLTVV.

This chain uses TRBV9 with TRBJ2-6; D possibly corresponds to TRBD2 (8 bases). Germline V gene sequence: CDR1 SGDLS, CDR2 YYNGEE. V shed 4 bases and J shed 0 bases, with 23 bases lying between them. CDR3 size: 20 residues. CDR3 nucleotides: TGTGCCAGCAGCCCGGGACAGATAAGACTAGCGAACTCTGGGGCCAACGTCCTGACTTTC. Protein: CASSPGQIRLANSGANVLTF. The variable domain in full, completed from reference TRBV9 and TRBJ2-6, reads DSGVTQTPKHLITATGQRVTLRCSPRSGDLSVYWYQQSLDQGLQFLIQYYNGEERAKGNILERFSAQQFPDLHSELNLSSLELGDSALYFCASSPGQIRLANSGANVLTFGAGSRLTVL.

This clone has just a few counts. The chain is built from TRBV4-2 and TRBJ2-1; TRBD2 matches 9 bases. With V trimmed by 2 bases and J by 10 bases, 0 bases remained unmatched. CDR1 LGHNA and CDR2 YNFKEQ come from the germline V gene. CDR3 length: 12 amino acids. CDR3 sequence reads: CASSQTSGEQFF. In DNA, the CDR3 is TGTGCCAGCAGCCAAACTAGCGGGGAGCAGTTCTTC.

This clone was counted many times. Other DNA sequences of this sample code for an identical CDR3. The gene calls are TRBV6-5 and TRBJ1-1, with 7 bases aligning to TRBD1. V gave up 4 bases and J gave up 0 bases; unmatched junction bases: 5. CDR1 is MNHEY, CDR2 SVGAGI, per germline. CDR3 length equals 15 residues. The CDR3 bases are TGTGCCAGCAGTTTGGACAGGAATATGAACACTGAAGCTTTCTTT. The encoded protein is CASSLDRNMNTEAFF.

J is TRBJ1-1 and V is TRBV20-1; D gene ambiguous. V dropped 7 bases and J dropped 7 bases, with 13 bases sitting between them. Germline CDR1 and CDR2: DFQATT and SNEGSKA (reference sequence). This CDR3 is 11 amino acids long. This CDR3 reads CSVASSGEAFF. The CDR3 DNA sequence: TGCAGTGTTGCTTCGTCGGGTGAAGCTTTCTTT.

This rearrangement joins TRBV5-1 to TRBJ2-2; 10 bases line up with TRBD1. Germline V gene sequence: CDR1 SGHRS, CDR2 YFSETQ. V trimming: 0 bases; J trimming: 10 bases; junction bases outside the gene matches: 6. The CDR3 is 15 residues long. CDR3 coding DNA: TGCGCCAGCAGCTTGGCGGGACAGGGGATTGAGGAGCTGTTTTTT. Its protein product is CASSLAGQGIEELFF.

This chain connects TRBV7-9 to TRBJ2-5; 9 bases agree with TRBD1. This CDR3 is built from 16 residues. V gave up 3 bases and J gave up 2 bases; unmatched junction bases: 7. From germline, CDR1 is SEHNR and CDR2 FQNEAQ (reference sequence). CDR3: CASSLDRTGAQETQYF. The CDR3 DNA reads TGTGCCAGCAGCTTGGACAGGACAGGGGCGCAAGAGACCCAGTACTTC.